This TCR beta chain came from a study of siplizumab effects on memory and regulatory T cells (dated by TCRdb to between 2018 and 2020). Regarding the study in general: The effect of the anti-CD2 antibody siplizumab on alloreactive T-cell subsets was examined in allogeneic mixed lymphocyte reactions constructed from human PBMCs.

In three donor pairs, further sequencing was done on unstimulated CD8+ naive, CD4+ memory, CD8+ TEMRA, CD4+ naive and CD8+ effector memory subsets. Sorted unstimulated T cells, along with proliferating T cells recovered from mixed lymphocyte reactions, underwent TCRbeta CDR3 sequencing. Fresh whole blood from ten HLA-typed healthy donors served as the source for isolating PBMCs. On the study overall, not on this receptor specifically: Among mappable alloreactive CD4+ clones, the Treg-derived fraction averaged approximately 63% with siplizumab versus roughly 30% in control reactions. The cumulative frequency of alloreactive sequences that could be traced back to unstimulated CD4+ memory T cells was significantly reduced by siplizumab. Because sequences below about 10^-5 frequency were poorly captured, only a minor fraction of alloreactive clones could be mapped to unstimulated subsets. The suppressive function of proliferating Tregs from siplizumab cultures was not functionally confirmed. Roughly 80-95% of proliferating CD4+ or CD8+ clones could not be assigned a naive or memory phenotype. Unstimulated naive T cells appeared to be more diverse than memory T cells, and naive cells seemed to make a substantial contribution to the alloresponse.

Libraries were built with the immunoSEQ multiplex PCR assay. Each sample had 90,000 to 100,000 TCR templates assayed by the deep sequencing platform. Genomic DNA extracted from sorted T cells was used for TCRbeta CDR3 sequencing. For the original study's pipeline: The R programming language was used for clonal analysis of the TCRbeta CDR3 data. Alloreactive CD4+ and CD8+ clones were defined by comparing unstimulated samples with post-reaction CFSE-low samples. Alloreactive CD4+ clones were assigned to regulatory or non-regulatory origin by matching sequences to sorted unstimulated Treg and non-Treg repertoires. Not all clones reach the TCRdb copy of this immuneACCESS table, which keeps in-frame sequences only. Checked studies attribute under half of the gap to unresolved V genes and leave the rest unexplained. That table supplies the V and J calls and clone size; D and trimming were determined from the DNA. Counted in this sample were 45,000 to 60,000 clones; roughly 84% of them appeared once. Around 0.3% of the sample is in the top ten clones.

With respect to this clone: Its antigen is unknown. No much larger clonotype is one base removed from it; base qualities were not supplied.

The germline V gene gives CDR1 as SGHRS and CDR2 as YFSETQ. Taken from cysteine to phenylalanine, the CDR3 has 15 residues. Left in the record is the CDR3 DNA by itself, 45 bases read in frame from the first base. Trimming leaves V shorter by 5 bases and J shorter by 2 bases, with the junction holding 7 bases beyond the gene matches. The sequence was collected from a human donor in good health. Recombination joined TRBV5-1 with TRBJ2-1; 7 junctional bases match TRBD2. The sample taken for sequencing was naive CD8+ T cells sorted from blood. The sample's cell subset or site label is to be understood as: unstimulated naive T cells. The CDR3 protein sequence reads: CASREGREPYNEQFF. The nucleotide sequence reads as follows: TGCGCCAGCAGGGAAGGGAGGGAGCCCTACAATGAGCAGTTCTTC. The variable domain in full, with residues beyond the CDR3 obtained from the reference TRBV5-1 and TRBJ2-1 genes, is KAGVTQTPRYLIKTRGQQVTLSCSPISGHRSVSWYQQTPGQGLQFLFEYFSETQRNKGNFPGRFSGRQFSNSRSEMNVSTLELGDSALYLCASREGREPYNEQFFGPGTRLTVL.